This T cell receptor (beta chain) was sequenced in a study of CD8+ T cells in alopecia areata. Study-wide background: In an open-label trial, patients got 5 to 10 mg tofacitinib twice daily.

In germline, CDR1 is MNHEY, CDR2 SMNVEV (reference sequence). Trimming removed 7 bases at V and 8 bases at J, with 17 bases between. The CDR3 runs to 13 residues. Treatment noted: oral pan-JAK inhibitor, 5-10 mg twice daily. On this clone: The antigen remains unidentified.

Whole-study results and caveats: Tofacitinib significantly decreased scalp clonality and expanded CD8+ clones among top 100. Unlike in mice, where it was clearer, TCR sharing across patients was less clear, possibly HLA-related. One nonresponder makes the tie between baseline CD8+ expansion and response uncertain.

Sequencing templates came from extracted RNA that was reverse transcribed into cDNA. Produced via immunoSEQ multiplex PCR; TCRdb's table is partial and in-frame only. The data show roughly 100,000 clones, under 90% seen once. The receptor was derived from a human donor with alopecia areata. The source material was CD8+ T cells sorted from blood, sampled between weeks 30 and 35, from a patient treated with tofacitinib. The V call is TRBV27, the J call TRBJ1-2; no clear D. The CDR3 region is CASKVAGLEGYTF. In nucleotides, the CDR3 is TGTGCCAGCAAGGTGGCGGGCTTAGAGGGCTACACCTTC.